Sequencing of this T cell receptor (beta chain) was carried out in a study of Graves' ophthalmopathy and Graves' hyperthyroidism. Turning to the study itself: The collection of peripheral blood took place at initial diagnosis, before any treatment.

The authors amplified TCR beta CDR3 regions from RNA transcripts. Second-round multiplex PCR came after first-round RT-PCR with HTBI primers. TCRdb re-analysed the multiplex PCR reads in MiXCR, keeping a single row per CDR3 protein. The sample contains 260,000 or so distinct CDR3 sequences, less than 55% of which appear only once. Trimming took 7 bases from V and 4 from J, leaving 16 bases between them. The CDR3 totals 14 residues. Looked up from germline, CDR1 is SGHTA and CDR2 is FQGNSA. This clonotype came up once. The antigen is unknown. None of the included patients had other autoimmune diseases, uncontrolled infections, pregnancy or lactation, as these led to exclusion. Diagnosis was based on clinical symptoms, serum thyroxine, TRAb, thyroid ultrasound and orbital computed tomography. Study-wide findings and caveats: Detected in blood as well were most expanded thyroid clonotypes with frequency above 0.001.

The chain uses TRBV7-2 and TRBJ1-2; TRBD1 is a possible D gene (6 bases). This TCR was sampled from an adult man with Graves' ophthalmopathy. The sample was peripheral blood. The CDR3 DNA reads TGTGCCAGCACCGGGACATACTCTAGCTATGGCTACACCTTC. Protein sequence: CASTGTYSSYGYTF. The entire variable domain, with the rest obtained from reference TRBV7-2 and TRBJ1-2, is as follows: GAGVSQSPSNKVTEKGKDVELRCDPISGHTALYWYRQSLGQGLEFLIYFQGNSAPDKSGLPSDRFSAERTGGSVSTLTIQRTQQEDSAVYLCASTGTYSSYGYTFGSGTRLTVV.